This T cell receptor beta chain was observed in a study of blood T cell repertoires in COVID-19. Study context: The origin of the acute and convalescent COVID-19 samples was the United States, Italy and Spain. Sample material is recorded as cDNA or gDNA derived from T cells, B-cell-depleted T cells, or PBMCs.

The CDR3 runs to 16 residues. In germline, CDR1 is SGDLS, CDR2 YYNGEE. With V trimmed by 4 bases and J by 0 bases, 6 bases remained unmatched. TCRdb's table, derived via immunoSEQ multiplex PCR, lists solely in-frame clones and lacks some. Among hundreds of thousands of clones listed, about 89% were seen once. Seattle's cohort entered during active infection and was followed longitudinally. This receptor was obtained from a woman aged 30 to 39 with COVID-19, enrolled during active disease. V and J are TRBV9 and TRBJ2-3; 9 bases are a match to TRBD2. Sequenced material: peripheral blood. This CDR3 is CASSLRLAASTDTQYF. The CDR3 region has the DNA TGTGCCAGCAGCCTTAGACTAGCGGCTAGCACAGATACGCAGTATTTT.